The 18 T cell receptor beta chains in this list originate from one sample, sequenced in a study of shared clonotypes between healthy human individuals. Libraries were prepared by immunoSEQ multiplex PCR; TCRdb keeps only in-frame clonotypes and omits some of them. Of 2.3 million or so clones detected, just over 90% appear once; the ten largest clones hold about 0.41%. Sequences were obtained from naive CD4+ T cells from PBMCs. Subset denoted: CD45RA+ positively selected. The source is a man between 18 and 35 years old in good health. Some clones in this sample may be carry-over from other donors' samples.

This clone was seen once. The chain uses TRBV18 and TRBJ2-2, with D possibly TRBD2 on 5 matching bases. Germline CDR1 reads KGHSH; CDR2 reads LQKENI. Trimming stripped 3 bases from V and 9 bases from J, with 8 bases between. The CDR3 runs to 12 residues. CDR3 DNA: TGTGCCAGCTCACCTTTCGGGAGGGAGCTGTTTTTT. Translation: CASSPFGRELFF.

V is TRBV28 and J is TRBJ2-7, with 9 bases identical to TRBD1. V trimming: 5 bases; J trimming: 2 bases; junction bases outside the gene matches: 13. CDR1 MDHEN and CDR2 SYDVKM come from the germline V gene. The CDR3 contains 17 residues. The CDR3 region has the DNA TGTGCCAGCAGTGGGCACATCGGGACAGGGCCTGCCTACGAGCAGTACTTC. It codes for CASSGHIGTGPAYEQYF.

This clone was seen just once. The chain combines TRBV9 with TRBJ2-7; 7 bases match TRBD2. The CDR3 sequence is 14 residues long. Germline V gene lookup returns CDR1 SGDLS and CDR2 YYNGEE. V was clipped by 4 bases and J by 7 bases; unmatched bases: 11. The DNA for the CDR3 is TGTGCCAGCAGCCCCCGGCGGGAGTGGCTTGAGCAGTACTTC. It encodes CASSPRREWLEQYF.

The chain has TRBV7-8 and TRBJ2-7; the match to TRBD1 covers 7 bases. CDR1 is SGHVS and CDR2 is FQNEAQ in the germline V gene. CDR3 length: 15 amino acids. The trim removed 5 bases at V and 3 bases at J, leaving 10 bases unmatched. As DNA, the CDR3 is TGTGCCAGCAGCAACGAACCGAGGGACAGCTACGAGCAGTACTTC. This translates into CASSNEPRDSYEQYF.

Concerning this clone itself: Other DNA sequences within the sample encode an identical CDR3. This chain joins TRBV2 and TRBJ2-1, with TRBD2 matching over 15 bases. Germline lookup yields CDR1 SNHLY and CDR2 FYNNEI. The CDR3 runs 15 residues. V lost 3 bases to trimming and J lost 6 bases; unmatched junction nucleotides: 0. CDR3 in DNA: TGTGCCAGCAGTGAGGGACTAGCGGGAGGCAATGAGCAGTTCTTC. Its protein product is CASSEGLAGGNEQFF. The full variable domain, completed using reference TRBV2 and TRBJ2-1, is EPEVTQTPSHQVTQMGQEVILRCVPISNHLYFYWYRQILGQKVEFLVSFYNNEISEKSEIFDDQFSVERPDGSNFTLKIRSTKLEDSAMYFCASSEGLAGGNEQFFGPGTRLTVL.

The rearrangement links TRBV30 to TRBJ2-1; 7 nucleotides line up with TRBD1. Germline CDR1 GTSNPN, CDR2 SVGIG (reference sequence). The CDR3 is 12 residues long. Trimming took 2 bases from V and 7 from J; bases not matched to a gene: 2. This chain's CDR3 is CAWSSGGNEQFF. CDR3 bases: TGTGCCTGGAGTTCAGGGGGAAATGAGCAGTTCTTC.

The chain carries TRBV30 and TRBJ1-5; 9 bases map to TRBD1. The germline gives CDR1 GTSNPN, CDR2 SVGIG (reference sequence). This CDR3 has 15 residues. V was pared by 3 bases and J by 0 bases, with 3 bases of the junction left unmatched. The CDR3 coding sequence is TGTGCCTGGAGAGGGACAGGGACTAGCAATCAGCCCCAGCATTTT. Translating it yields CAWRGTGTSNQPQHF.

J is TRBJ2-2 and V is TRBV15; D is uncertain. Trimming took off 0 bases at V and 8 bases at J, with 13 bases between the two ends. Germline V CDR1 and CDR2: LNHNV, YYDKDF (reference sequence). The CDR3 totals 15 residues. CDR3 in DNA: TGTGCCACCAGCAGAGATCACGTTGGAGTGGGGGAGCTGTTTTTT. This codes for CATSRDHVGVGELFF.

The CDR3 reads CASSLSQGPGTQYF. DNA of the CDR3: TGTGCCAGCAGCTTATCCCAGGGTCCGGGAACCCAGTACTTC. The chain carries TRBV11-2 and TRBJ2-5, with D tentatively TRBD1 or TRBD2 (5 bases each). The CDR3 loop spans 14 amino acids. Trimming took off 2 bases at V and 8 bases at J, with 15 bases between the two ends. CDR1 is SGHAT, CDR2 FQNNGV, per germline.

The chain uses TRBV18 and TRBJ1-1, with 8 bases lining up with TRBD1. Germline CDR1 and CDR2: KGHSH and LQKENI. The CDR3 is 14 amino acids. Germline trimming cut 8 bases from V and 4 bases from J; bases unmatched to any gene: 9. CDR3 nucleotide sequence: TGTGCCAGCACGGACAGGGACACTTCCACTGAAGCTTTCTTT. Translation: CASTDRDTSTEAFF.

This chain connects TRBV29-1 to TRBJ2-3; 7 bases fit TRBD1. V trimming: 7 bases; J trimming: 3 bases; junction bases outside the gene matches: 10. CDR3 length: 14 amino acids. Germline V gene sequence: CDR1 SQVTM, CDR2 ANQGSEA. This CDR3 reads CSGNRGIPTDTQYF. CDR3 bases: TGCAGCGGAAACAGGGGAATTCCTACAGATACGCAGTATTTT.

The chain employs TRBV29-1 and TRBJ2-2; possible D gene TRBD1, 6 bases. The length of the CDR3 is 13 residues. The V end lost 4 bases, the J end lost 5 bases, and 11 bases lay between the germline ends. Germline CDR1 SQVTM, CDR2 ANQGSEA. The CDR3 protein is CSVATGLTGELFF. The CDR3 DNA reads as TGCAGCGTTGCTACAGGGTTAACCGGGGAGCTGTTTTTT.

As regards this clone: Other nucleotide sequences in the sample specify the same CDR3. The rearrangement links TRBV4-3 to TRBJ2-7; D may be TRBD1 or TRBD2 (5 bases each). Germline lookup yields CDR1 LGHNA and CDR2 YSLEER. Trimming left V 0 bases short and J 4 bases short, with 7 bases between. The CDR3 runs to 13 residues. The CDR3 nucleotides read TGCGCCAGCAGCCAAGAGAGGGGTTACGAGCAGTACTTC. It specifies CASSQERGYEQYF.

The chain couples TRBV6-4 to TRBJ1-1, with 8 bases aligning to TRBD1. Unmatched junction bases numbered 6, after V lost 5 bases and J lost 4 bases. This CDR3 contains 14 residues. Germline loops: CDR1 MRHNA, CDR2 SNTAGT. The CDR3 DNA reads as TGTGCCAGCAGTCCCGACAGGGGCAGCACTGAAGCTTTCTTT. Residues: CASSPDRGSTEAFF.

V is TRBV5-1 and J is TRBJ2-7; TRBD1 aligns across 7 bases. Germline V gene sequence: CDR1 SGHRS, CDR2 YFSETQ. J gave up 1 base and V 3 bases, and 4 bases lay outside the gene matches. The CDR3 is made up of 14 amino acids. The CDR3 coding sequence is TGCGCCAGCAGCTCGGCACAGGGGTCCTACGAGCAGTACTTC. Translation gives CASSSAQGSYEQYF.

The chain carries TRBV28 and TRBJ2-5; D remains ambiguous. Germline lookup yields CDR1 MDHEN and CDR2 SYDVKM. V was cut by 7 bases and J by 2 bases, with 17 bases left in between. The CDR3 has 15 amino acids. In DNA, the CDR3 is TGTGCCAGCAACCCAATGGACGCCGAGCAAGAGACCCAGTACTTC. Protein: CASNPMDAEQETQYF.

The chain couples TRBV18 to TRBJ1-2; 7 nucleotides match TRBD1. CDR1 and CDR2 (germline): KGHSH, LQKENI. The CDR3 runs to 15 residues. Unmatched junction bases numbered 10, after V lost 3 bases and J lost 6 bases. CDR3 bases: TGTGCCAGCTCACCCCAGGGGGTTTTGGGGCATGGCTACACCTTC. It encodes CASSPQGVLGHGYTF.

The rearrangement links TRBV30 to TRBJ2-7; 9 positions match TRBD1. The V gene end was trimmed by 8 bases and the J gene end by 4 bases; junction bases not matched to a gene: 9. Per germline, CDR1 GTSNPN and CDR2 SVGIG (reference sequence). The CDR3 totals 13 residues. CDR3 sequence: CAGTGNTFYEQYF. The CDR3 nucleotides read TGTGCCGGGACAGGGAATACCTTTTACGAGCAGTACTTC. Combining the CDR3 with reference TRBV30 and TRBJ2-7 gives the whole variable domain SQTIHQWPATLVQPVGSPLSLECTVEGTSNPNLYWYRQAAGRGLQLLFYSVGIGQISSEVPQNLSASRPQDRQFILSSKKLLLSDSGFYLCAGTGNTFYEQYFGPGTRLTVT.